The 29 T cell receptor beta chains below come from one sample, sequenced in a study of monozygotic twins with inflammatory bowel disease. TCRdb re-called the 5' RACE reads, yielding one record per CDR3 amino acid sequence without DNA. This sample contains tens of thousands of distinct CDR3 sequences. Input material: blood. Every receptor here comes from a human donor with ulcerative colitis or Crohn's disease, or a healthy co-twin of an affected twin (not recorded which).

The rearrangement joins TRBV5-1 to TRBJ2-2; lacking DNA, the TRBD1 call made by TCRdb goes unchecked. The CDR3 sequence is 15 residues long. Germline-derived CDR1 and CDR2 are SGHRS and YFSETQ. CDR3 in amino acids: CASSPRTGPTGELFF. Full variable domain (remainder filled in from reference TRBV5-1 and TRBJ2-2): KAGVTQTPRYLIKTRGQQVTLSCSPISGHRSVSWYQQTPGQGLQFLFEYFSETQRNKGNFPGRFSGRQFSNSRSEMNVSTLELGDSALYLCASSPRTGPTGELFFGEGSRLTVL.

This chain connects TRBV20-1 to TRBJ2-3; TCRdb calls TRBD2, which cannot be checked without DNA. Germline values: CDR1 DFQATT, CDR2 SNEGSKA (reference sequence). CDR3 length: 17 residues. The CDR3 protein is CSARVQPTRERTDTQYF.

The CDR3 loop reads CASSLSGTFEAFETQYF. The rearrangement links TRBV7-8 to TRBJ2-5; the D call of TRBD1 rests on TCRdb alone, since no DNA is present to check it. Germline CDR1 and CDR2: SGHVS and FQNEAQ. This CDR3 region has 17 residues.

The chain joins TRBV19 to TRBJ1-2. Germline V gene data show CDR1 as LNHDA and CDR2 as SQIVND (reference sequence). The CDR3 contains 14 residues. This CDR3 is CASSISAGLYGYTF.

CDR3 sequence: CASSDPSSGNTIYF. The chain recombines TRBV5-1 with TRBJ1-3. Germline V gene sequence: CDR1 SGHRS, CDR2 YFSETQ. This CDR3 is 14 amino acids long.

The chain is built from TRBV2 and TRBJ2-1. The CDR3 runs to 14 residues. The germline V gene encodes CDR1 SNHLY and CDR2 FYNNEI. CDR3 residues: CASSEISLDNEQFF.

The chain has TRBV18 and TRBJ1-1; there is no DNA to check the TCRdb D call of TRBD1. Germline V gives CDR1 KGHSH, CDR2 LQKENI. CDR3 length: 13 amino acids. CDR3 sequence: CASRGQGSTEAFF.

The gene calls are TRBV7-2 and TRBJ2-3. The CDR3 is 12 amino acids. Germline CDR1 SGHTA, CDR2 FQGNSA. Here the CDR3 reads CASSLASDTQYF.

This rearrangement joins TRBV5-1 to TRBJ1-2; TCRdb's D call, TRBD1, is unchecked because there is no DNA. This CDR3 is built from 15 residues. The germline V gene has CDR1 SGHRS and CDR2 YFSETQ. CDR3 region: CASSFLTGSDYGYTF. Supplemented by reference TRBV5-1 and TRBJ1-2, the full variable domain reads KAGVTQTPRYLIKTRGQQVTLSCSPISGHRSVSWYQQTPGQGLQFLFEYFSETQRNKGNFPGRFSGRQFSNSRSEMNVSTLELGDSALYLCASSFLTGSDYGYTFGSGTRLTVV.

The J gene is TRBJ2-7, the V gene TRBV10-3. The CDR3 length is 15 residues. Germline CDR1 reads ENHRY; CDR2 reads SYGVKD. The CDR3: CAISDTTEWHYEQYF.

CDR3 loop: CASSDSQNSYNEQFF. V and J are TRBV2 and TRBJ2-1. The CDR3 extends over 15 amino acids. Germline V gene sequence: CDR1 SNHLY, CDR2 FYNNEI.

The V and J genes are TRBV12-3 or TRBV12-4 and TRBJ1-5; the TCRdb call, TRBD1, lacks DNA for checking. The length of the CDR3 is 15 residues. The CDR3 protein is CASSPSPGVNQPQHF.

The chain has TRBV14 and TRBJ1-6; TCRdb gives TRBD1 as the D gene, but with no DNA this cannot be confirmed. Germline values: CDR1 SGHDN, CDR2 FVKESK. CDR3 size: 15 residues. The CDR3 region is CASSRQGAIGSPLHF. Filled out from reference TRBV14 and TRBJ1-6, the complete variable domain reads EAGVTQFPSHSVIEKGQTVTLRCDPISGHDNLYWYRRVMGKEIKFLLHFVKESKQDESGMPNNRFLAERTGGTYSTLKVQPAELEDSGVYFCASSRQGAIGSPLHFGNGTRLTVT.

The rearrangement links TRBV12-3 or TRBV12-4 to TRBJ2-3; checking the TCRdb D call of TRBD1 is not possible without DNA. The CDR3 length is 14 residues. The CDR3 sequence: CASALRGGPDTQYF.

The gene calls are TRBV11-2 and TRBJ2-1; the D call of TRBD2 rests on TCRdb alone, since no DNA is present to check it. CDR3 length equals 16 residues. CDR1 is SGHAT and CDR2 is FQNNGV in the germline V gene. The CDR3 sequence: CASSCLAGGPEEEQFF.

The CDR3 loop reads CAIRRDGSYEQYF. The J gene is TRBJ2-7, the V gene TRBV10-3; TCRdb returns TRBD1, unconfirmable since there is no DNA. The CDR3 extends over 13 amino acids. Per the germline V gene, CDR1 is ENHRY and CDR2 is SYGVKD.

The V gene is TRBV20-1, the J gene TRBJ2-7; absent DNA, TCRdb's TRBD2 call cannot be checked. This CDR3 region has 15 residues. CDR1 is DFQATT, CDR2 SNEGSKA, per germline (reference sequence). CDR3 protein: CSARDQRGSSYEQYF.

The chain combines TRBV27 with TRBJ1-1. The CDR3 runs to 13 residues. Germline V gives CDR1 MNHEY, CDR2 SMNVEV (reference sequence). This chain's CDR3 is CASSMARNTEAFF.

The rearrangement uses TRBV3-1 and TRBJ1-1. The germline gives CDR1 LGHDT, CDR2 YNNKEL (reference sequence). The CDR3 contains 15 residues. CDR3 loop: CASSQARSLNTEAFF.

The chain couples TRBV20-1 to TRBJ2-7; TCRdb calls TRBD1, which cannot be checked without DNA. CDR3 length: 15 amino acids. Germline CDR1 is DFQATT and CDR2 is SNEGSKA (reference sequence). The CDR3 loop reads CSASLGTGFLYEQYF.

The V and J genes are TRBV6-1 and TRBJ1-4; the D call from TCRdb, TRBD1, cannot be confirmed without DNA. The CDR3 spans 14 residues. Germline V gives CDR1 MNHNS, CDR2 SASEGT. The CDR3 sequence is CASSRQTENEKLFF.

The chain joins TRBV29-1 to TRBJ1-1; TCRdb returns TRBD1, unconfirmable since there is no DNA. Per germline, CDR1 SQVTM and CDR2 ANQGSEA. The CDR3 is 13 amino acids. The CDR3 protein is CSADREDKFGAFF.

This chain uses TRBV5-1 with TRBJ1-2. Germline V gene data show CDR1 as SGHRS and CDR2 as YFSETQ. CDR3 length: 16 amino acids. The CDR3 here is CASSLGTSILTDGYTF.

The rearrangement uses TRBV5-1 and TRBJ2-3; TCRdb lists TRBD1, though no DNA is available to test this call. CDR3 size: 14 residues. Per the germline V gene, CDR1 is SGHRS and CDR2 is YFSETQ. CDR3 residues: CASSLVRGGDTQYF.

The chain employs TRBV14 and TRBJ1-2. CDR3 length: 13 residues. Per germline, CDR1 SGHDN and CDR2 FVKESK. CDR3 protein: CASSQGAAQGYTF.

Here the CDR3 reads CASRALYGQTNEKLFF. This chain uses TRBV5-1 with TRBJ1-4; as DNA is missing, the TRBD1 call by TCRdb cannot be tested. Germline assignment: CDR1 SGHRS and CDR2 YFSETQ. The CDR3 covers 16 residues.

The CDR3: CASSQAVLAGFEPEQFF. The rearrangement joins TRBV3-1 to TRBJ2-1; there is no DNA to check the TCRdb D call of TRBD2. The CDR3 has 17 residues. Germline V lookup: CDR1 LGHDT, CDR2 YNNKEL (reference sequence).

CDR3: CSANEDRQTQYF. The chain recombines TRBV20-1 with TRBJ2-5. The CDR3 consists of 12 residues. Looked up from germline, CDR1 is DFQATT and CDR2 is SNEGSKA (reference sequence).

This chain uses TRBV12-3 or TRBV12-4 with TRBJ1-1. The CDR3 spans 12 residues. CDR3 in amino acids: CASSLIETEAFF.